Only a few counts were recorded for the clone carrying this T cell receptor (beta chain). Its antigen is undetermined. This entry comes from a study of PD-1 blockade in classical Hodgkin lymphoma. Study-level results: By C4D1, diversity of CD4+ TCRs had risen significantly, whereas that of CD8+ TCRs had not. Possible causes of repertoire differences, disease activity or prior therapy, remain undefined. Individuals initiating nivolumab under 1 year after ASCT were excluded.

Here immunoSEQ multiplex PCR was the method, and the copy in TCRdb shows in-frame clones only, minus some. The sample lists some 19,000 clones; over 75% were seen once. Per germline, CDR1 MDHEN and CDR2 SYDVKM. The CDR3 spans 16 residues. V gave up 5 bases and J gave up 3 bases; unmatched junction bases: 10. Sample time point: cycle 4 day 1 (C4D1), after five to seven weeks of nivolumab. The patients all showed relapse after autologous stem cell transplantation, while their brentuximab vedotin exposure varied. The clonotype originates from a human donor with classical Hodgkin lymphoma. The chain combines TRBV28 with TRBJ1-2, with 9 bases identical to TRBD1. The sample was peripheral blood mononuclear cells (PBMCs), taken before the fourth cycle of nivolumab. The CDR3 region has the DNA TGTGCCAGCAGTCCCAGCGGGACAGGGTGGGACTATGGCTACACCTTC. Translated, it gives CASSPSGTGWDYGYTF.